A single sample gave rise to the 3 T cell receptor beta chains below, sequenced in a study of Ad26.COV2.S vaccination and SARS-CoV-2 variants. Treatment indicated: some 19 received Ad26.COV2.S at low or high dose, single or two shots; roughly five received placebo; per-sample allocation not given. At day 63 after the first vaccine or placebo injection, samples were drawn. The method was immunoSEQ multiplex PCR; TCRdb's version includes in-frame clones alone and lacks a portion of them. The table has approximately 420,000 clones, 75% to 90% seen once. Sample: peripheral blood, taken in a trial of Ad26.COV2.S vaccine versus placebo. All receptors derive from a person between 18 and 65 years old who received the Ad26.COV2.S COVID-19 vaccine or a placebo.

The chain carries TRBV7-2 and TRBJ2-3; D not certain. With 2 bases removed from V and 3 bases from J, the gap between germline ends came to 9 bases. Germline V lookup: CDR1 SGHTA, CDR2 FQGNSA. The CDR3 spans 14 residues. CDR3 amino acids: CASSLNPRTDTQYF. For the CDR3, the DNA is TGTGCCAGCAGCTTAAACCCCAGGACAGATACGCAGTATTTT.

The chain is built from TRBV19 and TRBJ1-2, with 8 bases fitting TRBD1. Per germline, CDR1 LNHDA and CDR2 SQIVND (reference sequence). The V and J ends lost 6 bases and 2 bases, in that order; junction bases with no gene match: 2. The CDR3 has 13 amino acids. CDR3 bases: TGTGCCAGTAGCGGACAGGGCAACTATGGCTACACCTTC. It yields the protein CASSGQGNYGYTF.

The CDR3 is CASSPRRDTNYGYTF. The DNA for the CDR3 is TGTGCCAGCAGCCCCCGACGGGACACTAACTATGGCTACACCTTC. V gene TRBV7-2 combines with J gene TRBJ1-2; TRBD1 is a possible D gene (6 bases). The CDR3 loop spans 15 amino acids. Trimming took 5 bases from V and 0 from J, leaving 13 bases between them. The V gene's germline CDR1 is SGHTA and CDR2 FQGNSA.